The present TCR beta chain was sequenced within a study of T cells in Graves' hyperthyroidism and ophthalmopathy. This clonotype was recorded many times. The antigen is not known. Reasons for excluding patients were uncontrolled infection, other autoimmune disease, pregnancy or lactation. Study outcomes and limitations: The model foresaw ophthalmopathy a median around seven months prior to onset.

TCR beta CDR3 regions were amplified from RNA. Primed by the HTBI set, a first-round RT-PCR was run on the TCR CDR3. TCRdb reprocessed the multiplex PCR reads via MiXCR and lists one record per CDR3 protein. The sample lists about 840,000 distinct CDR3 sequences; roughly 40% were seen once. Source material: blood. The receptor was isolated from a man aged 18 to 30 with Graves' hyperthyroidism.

CDR3 amino acids: CSVGGGLAEFYEQYF. In nucleotides, the CDR3 is TGCAGCGTCGGAGGGGGACTAGCGGAATTCTACGAGCAGTACTTC. This chain connects TRBV29-1 to TRBJ2-7; 11 bases are shared with TRBD2. Germline-derived CDR1 and CDR2 are SQVTM and ANQGSEA. J lost 3 bases, V lost 6 bases, and 10 bases had no gene match. This CDR3 has 15 residues.